These 17 T cell receptor beta chains were sequenced from one sample in a study of memory CD4+ T cells and cytomegalovirus serostatus. Sequenced by immunoSEQ multiplex PCR; TCRdb stores in-frame clones only, minus some. The table has around 62,000 clones, roughly three quarters seen once. The sort gate was single viable CD3+CD4+CD8-CD45RO+ cells for memory CD4+ T cells. Sequenced material: memory CD4+ T cells from blood. The receptors derive from an adult in good health and CMV-seropositive.

The V gene is TRBV6-4, the J gene TRBJ1-1; D not certain. This CDR3 has 14 amino acids. Per the germline V gene, CDR1 is MRHNA and CDR2 is SNTAGT. V lost 4 bases and J 4 bases, leaving 13 bases between the germline ends. The CDR3 sequence is CASSVETWSTEAFF. The CDR3 coding sequence is TGTGCCAGCAGTGTCGAAACCTGGAGCACTGAAGCTTTCTTT.

The genes are TRBV15 and TRBJ2-7, with 7 bases aligning to TRBD2. V gave up 0 bases and J gave up 7 bases; unmatched junction bases: 6. Germline V gene sequence: CDR1 LNHNV, CDR2 YYDKDF (reference sequence). The CDR3 runs to 14 residues. CDR3 nucleotides: TGTGCCACCAGCAGAGATAAGTCGGGGGGTGAGCAGTACTTC. Translating gives CATSRDKSGGEQYF.

This clone was detected many times. Other DNA sequences in the same sample also yield this CDR3. The chain is built from TRBV27 and TRBJ2-5; D ambiguous. The length of the CDR3 is 13 residues. Germline V lookup: CDR1 MNHEY, CDR2 SMNVEV (reference sequence). Trimming cost V 0 bases and J 2 bases, with 4 bases left between them. The DNA of the CDR3 is TGTGCCAGCAGTTTATCGGGTCAAGAGACCCAGTACTTC. Residues: CASSLSGQETQYF.

The chain has TRBV6-6 and TRBJ2-2; 8 nucleotides align to TRBD1. This CDR3 has 16 amino acids. Germline CDR1 MNHNY, CDR2 SVGAGI (reference sequence). V shed 5 bases, J shed 7 bases, and the junction held 12 bases outside the gene matches. The CDR3 bases are TGTGCCAGCAGTCCCCGGACAGGGAATAGGTTCGGGGAGCTGTTTTTT. Protein sequence: CASSPRTGNRFGELFF.

The gene calls are TRBV10-3 and TRBJ2-1; D may be TRBD1 (6 bases). Germline-derived CDR1 and CDR2 are ENHRY and SYGVKD. This CDR3 has 15 amino acids. The V gene lost 8 bases and the J gene lost 7 bases, with 21 bases spanning the gap. CDR3 sequence (DNA): TGTGCCATCTCCGCGTGGGGGCCGGTGCAAAATGAGCAGTTCTTC. As protein: CAISAWGPVQNEQFF.

This clone was seen just once. The chain combines TRBV5-1 with TRBJ1-4; TRBD1 aligns across 9 bases. V gave up 4 bases and J gave up 5 bases; unmatched junction bases: 9. Germline CDR1 SGHRS, CDR2 YFSETQ. This CDR3 spans 16 amino acids. The CDR3 here is CASSTGQGIVNEKLFF. The CDR3 coding sequence is TGCGCCAGCAGCACCGGACAGGGGATAGTGAATGAAAAACTGTTTTTT. The complete variable domain, with remaining parts taken from reference TRBV5-1 and TRBJ1-4, reads KAGVTQTPRYLIKTRGQQVTLSCSPISGHRSVSWYQQTPGQGLQFLFEYFSETQRNKGNFPGRFSGRQFSNSRSEMNVSTLELGDSALYLCASSTGQGIVNEKLFFGSGTQLSVL.

This clone occurred a few times. V usage is TRBV9 and J usage is TRBJ2-2; possibly TRBD1 for D (6 bases). The CDR3 has 15 residues. V lost 0 bases and J 1 base, leaving 7 bases between the germline ends. CDR1 is SGDLS and CDR2 is YYNGEE in the germline V gene. The CDR3: CASSVAQGNTGELFF. For the CDR3, the DNA is TGTGCCAGCAGCGTAGCACAGGGGAACACCGGGGAGCTGTTTTTT.

This rearrangement joins TRBV11-3 to TRBJ1-1; weak D call: TRBD1 (6 bases). The length of the CDR3 is 13 residues. V was clipped by 5 bases and J by 1 base, with 8 bases between them. CDR1 is SGHNT, CDR2 YENEEA, per germline. The CDR3 here is CASSVQGNTEAFF. DNA of the CDR3: TGTGCCAGCAGCGTACAGGGGAACACTGAAGCTTTCTTT.

This sequence joins TRBV5-4 and TRBJ1-2; perhaps TRBD1 as D (5 bases). Per the germline V gene, CDR1 is SGHNT and CDR2 is YYREEE (reference sequence). There are 15 residues in the CDR3. Trimming took off 0 bases at V and 2 bases at J, with 11 bases between the two ends. The CDR3 DNA is TGTGCCAGCAGCTTGGATTTAGGGGCCAACTATGGCTACACCTTC. Protein sequence: CASSLDLGANYGYTF. Drawing the rest from reference TRBV5-4 and TRBJ1-2, the complete variable domain is ETGVTQSPTHLIKTRGQQVTLRCSSQSGHNTVSWYQQALGQGPQFIFQYYREEENGRGNFPPRFSGLQFPNYSSELNVNALELDDSALYLCASSLDLGANYGYTFGSGTRLTVV.

This clone has a handful of counts. This chain uses TRBV28 with TRBJ2-5; D not resolved. The CDR3 runs to 15 residues. Trimming shortened V by 5 bases and J by 1 base, and 14 bases separated the two germline ends. Germline CDR1 is MDHEN and CDR2 is SYDVKM. CDR3 amino acids: CASSPATVAQETQYF. The CDR3 DNA is TGTGCCAGCAGTCCGGCGACTGTGGCCCAAGAGACCCAGTACTTC.

This clone appeared once. This chain connects TRBV9 to TRBJ1-2, with 8 bases matching TRBD1. The CDR3 consists of 12 residues. J gave up 8 bases and V 5 bases, and 5 bases lay outside the gene matches. Germline assignment: CDR1 SGDLS and CDR2 YYNGEE. CDR3 in DNA: TGTGCCAGCAGTAACGGGGACAGGGGCTACACCTTC. This gives the protein CASSNGDRGYTF.

The chain has TRBV6-1 and TRBJ2-7; D might be TRBD1 (5 bases). Trimming shortened V by 5 bases and J by 3 bases, and 8 bases separated the two germline ends. This CDR3 spans 12 amino acids. Looked up from germline, CDR1 is MNHNS and CDR2 is SASEGT. CDR3 region: CASSRGFYEQYF. The CDR3 nucleotides read TGTGCCAGCAGTAGGGGATTCTACGAGCAGTACTTC.

This clone has only one observation. The chain combines TRBV4-1 with TRBJ2-3; D is possibly TRBD1 or TRBD2 (5 bases each). The CDR3 has 14 residues. Germline assignment: CDR1 MGHRA and CDR2 YSYEKL. V shed 1 base and J shed 7 bases, with 12 bases lying between them. The CDR3 DNA is TGCGCCAGCAGCCAAGCCTTCGAGGGGAATACGCAGTATTTT. It encodes CASSQAFEGNTQYF.

On this clone: Other DNA sequences in this specimen translate into the identical CDR3. The chain employs TRBV29-1 and TRBJ1-2, with D perhaps TRBD1 (5 bases). V was trimmed by 3 bases and J by 7 bases, leaving 12 bases between them. This CDR3 region has 12 residues. Germline assignment: CDR1 SQVTM and CDR2 ANQGSEA. CDR3 nucleotide sequence: TGCAGCGTTGAGCGCCAGGGAAGTGGCTACACCTTC. Protein: CSVERQGSGYTF.

The rearrangement uses TRBV18 and TRBJ2-1; 9 bases are a match to TRBD2. From germline, CDR1 is KGHSH and CDR2 LQKENI. Trimming removed 5 bases from V and 10 bases from J; junction bases left unmatched: 3. The CDR3 has 12 residues. CDR3: CASSGGGEEQFF. CDR3 nucleotides: TGTGCCAGCTCAGGCGGGGGGGAAGAGCAGTTCTTC.

The CDR3 DNA reads as TGCGCCAGCAGGGGGCCCCTACGGAACACTGAAGCTTTCTTT. This sequence encodes CASRGPLRNTEAFF. This chain links TRBV4-1 with TRBJ1-1; D may be TRBD1 (5 bases). Per the germline V gene, CDR1 is MGHRA and CDR2 is YSYEKL. Between the trimmed V and J ends, which lost 6 bases and 1 base, there was a span of 12 bases. The CDR3 sequence is 14 residues long.

The V and J genes are TRBV5-1 and TRBJ1-6; 9 positions match TRBD1. Germline V gene lookup returns CDR1 SGHRS and CDR2 YFSETQ. CDR3 length equals 17 residues. Trimming took 0 bases from V and 5 from J; bases not matched to a gene: 6. The CDR3 region has the DNA TGCGCCAGCAGCTTGGGTTACGGGACAGGGCATAATTCACCCCTCCACTTT. Amino acid sequence: CASSLGYGTGHNSPLHF.